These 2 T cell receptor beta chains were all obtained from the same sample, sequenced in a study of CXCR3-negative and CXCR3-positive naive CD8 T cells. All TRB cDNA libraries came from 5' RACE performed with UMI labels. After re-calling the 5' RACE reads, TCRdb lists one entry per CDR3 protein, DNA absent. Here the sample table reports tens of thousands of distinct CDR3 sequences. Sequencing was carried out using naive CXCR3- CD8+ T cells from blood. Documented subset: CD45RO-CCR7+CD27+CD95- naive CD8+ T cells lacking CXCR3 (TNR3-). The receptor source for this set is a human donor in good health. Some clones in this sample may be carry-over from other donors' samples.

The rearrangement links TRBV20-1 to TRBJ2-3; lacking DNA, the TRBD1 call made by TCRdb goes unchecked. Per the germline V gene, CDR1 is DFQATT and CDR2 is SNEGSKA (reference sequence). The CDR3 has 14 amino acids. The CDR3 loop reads CSAEDGRGTDTQYF.

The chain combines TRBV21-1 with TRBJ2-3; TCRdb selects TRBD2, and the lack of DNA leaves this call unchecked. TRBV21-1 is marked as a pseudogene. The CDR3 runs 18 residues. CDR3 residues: CASSKVPATSGSTDTQYF.